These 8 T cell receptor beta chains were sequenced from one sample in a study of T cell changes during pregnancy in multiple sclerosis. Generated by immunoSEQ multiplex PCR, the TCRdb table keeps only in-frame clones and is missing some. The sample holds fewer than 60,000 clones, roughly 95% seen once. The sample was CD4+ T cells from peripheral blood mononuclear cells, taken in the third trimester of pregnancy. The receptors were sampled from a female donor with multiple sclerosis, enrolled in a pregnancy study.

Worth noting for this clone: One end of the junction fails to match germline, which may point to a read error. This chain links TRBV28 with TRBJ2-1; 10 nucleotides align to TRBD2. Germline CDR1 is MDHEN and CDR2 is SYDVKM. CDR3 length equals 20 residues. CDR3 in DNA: TGTGCCAGCAGTTTCGACGATCGGGGGACTAGCGACTTAAGCTACCATGAGCAGTTCTTC. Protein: CASSFDDRGTSDLSYHEQFF.

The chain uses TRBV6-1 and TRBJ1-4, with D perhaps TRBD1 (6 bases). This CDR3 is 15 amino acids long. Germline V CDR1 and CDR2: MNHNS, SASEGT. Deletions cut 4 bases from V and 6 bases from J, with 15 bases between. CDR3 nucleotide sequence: TGTGCCAGCAGTGGACTCGGGACACCTGATGAAAAACTGTTTTTT. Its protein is CASSGLGTPDEKLFF.

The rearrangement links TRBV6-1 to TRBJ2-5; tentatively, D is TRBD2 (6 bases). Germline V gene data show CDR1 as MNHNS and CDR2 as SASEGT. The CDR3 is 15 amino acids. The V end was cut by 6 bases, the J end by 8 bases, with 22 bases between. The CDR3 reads CASRPPGSARVTQYF. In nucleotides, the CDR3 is TGTGCCAGCAGGCCCCCCGGGAGCGCTCGGGTTACCCAGTACTTC.

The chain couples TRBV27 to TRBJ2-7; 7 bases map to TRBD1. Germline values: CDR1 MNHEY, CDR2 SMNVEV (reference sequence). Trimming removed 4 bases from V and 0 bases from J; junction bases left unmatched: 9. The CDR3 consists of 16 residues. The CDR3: CASSSRYRDSSYEQYF. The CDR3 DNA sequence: TGTGCCAGCAGTTCGAGGTACAGGGACAGCTCCTACGAGCAGTACTTC.

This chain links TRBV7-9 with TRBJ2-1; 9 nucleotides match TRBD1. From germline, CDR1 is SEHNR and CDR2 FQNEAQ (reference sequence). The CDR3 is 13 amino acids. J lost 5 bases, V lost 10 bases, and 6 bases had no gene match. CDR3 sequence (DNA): TGTGCCACCGGGACAGGGTTCGACAATGAGCAGTTCTTC. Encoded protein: CATGTGFDNEQFF.

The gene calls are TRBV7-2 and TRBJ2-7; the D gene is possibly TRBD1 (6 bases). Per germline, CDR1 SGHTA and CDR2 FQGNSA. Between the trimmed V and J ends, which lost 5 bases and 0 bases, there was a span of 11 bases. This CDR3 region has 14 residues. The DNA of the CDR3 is TGTGCCAGCAGCCGTACAGGGTCCTCCTACGAGCAGTACTTC. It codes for CASSRTGSSYEQYF.

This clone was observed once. The CDR3 region has the DNA TGTGCCAGCAGTTTATCAGAGTGGCGGGGCCCTCAAGAGACCCAGTACTTC. Its protein product is CASSLSEWRGPQETQYF. The rearrangement uses TRBV27 and TRBJ2-5; D is perhaps TRBD2 (6 bases). Germline-derived CDR1 and CDR2 are MNHEY and SMNVEV (reference sequence). The CDR3 has 17 amino acids. V lost 0 bases to trimming and J lost 2 bases, with 16 bases between them.

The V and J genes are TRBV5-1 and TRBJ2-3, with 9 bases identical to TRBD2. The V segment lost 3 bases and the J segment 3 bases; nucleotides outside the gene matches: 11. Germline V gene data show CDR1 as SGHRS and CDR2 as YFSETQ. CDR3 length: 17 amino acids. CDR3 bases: TGCGCCAGCAGCTCCGGATGGGCGGGAGGGGGGACAGATACGCAGTATTTT. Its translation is CASSSGWAGGGTDTQYF.